The 2 T cell receptor beta chains in this list originate from one sample, sequenced in a study of blood T cell repertoires in COVID-19. This table comes from immunoSEQ multiplex PCR, and its TCRdb copy is limited to in-frame clones, with some not included. Of about 290,000 clones listed, 70% to 90% are singletons. The sample consisted of peripheral blood. The receptors derive from a woman between 50 and 59 years old with active or convalescent COVID-19.

The genes are TRBV5-4 and TRBJ2-1; the match to TRBD2 covers 9 bases. The CDR3 sequence is 17 residues long. The J segment lost 0 bases and the V segment lost 1 base, leaving 5 bases of the junction unmatched. Germline CDR1 is SGHNT and CDR2 is YYREEE (reference sequence). CDR3 sequence reads: CASSLFAGGSSYNEQFF. CDR3 bases: TGTGCCAGCAGCTTGTTCGCGGGAGGGAGCTCCTACAATGAGCAGTTCTTC. The full variable domain, in which reference TRBV5-4 and TRBJ2-1 provide the parts outside the CDR3, is ETGVTQSPTHLIKTRGQQVTLRCSSQSGHNTVSWYQQALGQGPQFIFQYYREEENGRGNFPPRFSGLQFPNYSSELNVNALELDDSALYLCASSLFAGGSSYNEQFFGPGTRLTVL.

The CDR3 loop is CASWSTGLGNTIYF. The DNA for the CDR3 is TGTGCCAGCTGGTCGACAGGGCTTGGAAACACCATATATTTT. V usage is TRBV28 and J usage is TRBJ1-3, with 7 bases matching TRBD1. The CDR3 has 14 residues. V lost 8 bases, J lost 3 bases, and 7 bases stayed unmatched. Germline V gene lookup returns CDR1 MDHEN and CDR2 SYDVKM.